Here is one T cell receptor (beta chain) with its context. Original methodology: Quantification of nucleated cells was approximated via reference gene primer amplification. The table came from immunoSEQ multiplex PCR; TCRdb's copy has only in-frame clones and leaves some out. V and J calls and clone size are copied from that table; D and trimming were computed from the DNA. The sample yields about 170,000 clones, approximately 90% seen once. These data come from a study of blood T cell repertoires in COVID-19. The overall study: Researchers got acute and convalescent COVID-19 samples from the United States, Italy and Spain. From T cells, B-cell-depleted T cells, or PBMCs came the material, which was cDNA or gDNA.

V dropped 1 base and J dropped 9 bases, with 10 bases sitting between them. The CDR3 runs 12 residues. The Seattle patients joined while their infection was active and were tracked longitudinally afterward. The clonotype comes from a young man with COVID-19, enrolled during active disease. The J gene is TRBJ2-7, the V gene TRBV12-3 or TRBV12-4; D is ambiguous. Sequenced input: peripheral blood. DNA of the CDR3: TGTGCCAGCAGTTTAGTCGGTACAGTGCAGTACTTC. It yields the protein CASSLVGTVQYF.